This note documents a single T cell receptor (beta chain) sequence. Its antigen is not identified. In TCRdb, the 5' RACE reads were re-called with MiXCR into one record per CDR3 protein. The data contain 450,000 or so distinct CDR3 sequences, around 18% of them seen just once; the ten biggest clones take up roughly 8.4%. The data were taken from a study of T-cell memory formation after mild COVID-19. Background on the study: The two donors had largely donor-specific TCR clusters. Study-wide points: Cross-reactive memory apparently joined, as some responding clones appeared in pre-infection memory. Clones that contracted from day 15 to 85 had balanced CD4/CD8; later expanders were CD4+ biased. Clonal second-wave expansions that peaked on day 37 had unconfirmed SARS-CoV-2 specificity.

Between the trimmed V and J ends, which lost 2 bases and 16 bases, there was a span of 15 bases. Germline assignment: CDR1 SEHNR and CDR2 FQNEAQ (reference sequence). The CDR3 has 12 residues. This chain connects TRBV7-9 to TRBJ2-4; D may be TRBD2 (5 bases). The sequenced material came from PBMCs or a T cell subset sorted from them (not recorded which). The TCR comes from an adult woman who had mild COVID-19 (a few samples of this study predate the infection). Cell type and time point are not known. The CDR3 loop is CASSLSSGLIYF. The CDR3 nucleotides read TGTGCCAGCAGCTTATCTTCGGGATTGATCTACTTC.